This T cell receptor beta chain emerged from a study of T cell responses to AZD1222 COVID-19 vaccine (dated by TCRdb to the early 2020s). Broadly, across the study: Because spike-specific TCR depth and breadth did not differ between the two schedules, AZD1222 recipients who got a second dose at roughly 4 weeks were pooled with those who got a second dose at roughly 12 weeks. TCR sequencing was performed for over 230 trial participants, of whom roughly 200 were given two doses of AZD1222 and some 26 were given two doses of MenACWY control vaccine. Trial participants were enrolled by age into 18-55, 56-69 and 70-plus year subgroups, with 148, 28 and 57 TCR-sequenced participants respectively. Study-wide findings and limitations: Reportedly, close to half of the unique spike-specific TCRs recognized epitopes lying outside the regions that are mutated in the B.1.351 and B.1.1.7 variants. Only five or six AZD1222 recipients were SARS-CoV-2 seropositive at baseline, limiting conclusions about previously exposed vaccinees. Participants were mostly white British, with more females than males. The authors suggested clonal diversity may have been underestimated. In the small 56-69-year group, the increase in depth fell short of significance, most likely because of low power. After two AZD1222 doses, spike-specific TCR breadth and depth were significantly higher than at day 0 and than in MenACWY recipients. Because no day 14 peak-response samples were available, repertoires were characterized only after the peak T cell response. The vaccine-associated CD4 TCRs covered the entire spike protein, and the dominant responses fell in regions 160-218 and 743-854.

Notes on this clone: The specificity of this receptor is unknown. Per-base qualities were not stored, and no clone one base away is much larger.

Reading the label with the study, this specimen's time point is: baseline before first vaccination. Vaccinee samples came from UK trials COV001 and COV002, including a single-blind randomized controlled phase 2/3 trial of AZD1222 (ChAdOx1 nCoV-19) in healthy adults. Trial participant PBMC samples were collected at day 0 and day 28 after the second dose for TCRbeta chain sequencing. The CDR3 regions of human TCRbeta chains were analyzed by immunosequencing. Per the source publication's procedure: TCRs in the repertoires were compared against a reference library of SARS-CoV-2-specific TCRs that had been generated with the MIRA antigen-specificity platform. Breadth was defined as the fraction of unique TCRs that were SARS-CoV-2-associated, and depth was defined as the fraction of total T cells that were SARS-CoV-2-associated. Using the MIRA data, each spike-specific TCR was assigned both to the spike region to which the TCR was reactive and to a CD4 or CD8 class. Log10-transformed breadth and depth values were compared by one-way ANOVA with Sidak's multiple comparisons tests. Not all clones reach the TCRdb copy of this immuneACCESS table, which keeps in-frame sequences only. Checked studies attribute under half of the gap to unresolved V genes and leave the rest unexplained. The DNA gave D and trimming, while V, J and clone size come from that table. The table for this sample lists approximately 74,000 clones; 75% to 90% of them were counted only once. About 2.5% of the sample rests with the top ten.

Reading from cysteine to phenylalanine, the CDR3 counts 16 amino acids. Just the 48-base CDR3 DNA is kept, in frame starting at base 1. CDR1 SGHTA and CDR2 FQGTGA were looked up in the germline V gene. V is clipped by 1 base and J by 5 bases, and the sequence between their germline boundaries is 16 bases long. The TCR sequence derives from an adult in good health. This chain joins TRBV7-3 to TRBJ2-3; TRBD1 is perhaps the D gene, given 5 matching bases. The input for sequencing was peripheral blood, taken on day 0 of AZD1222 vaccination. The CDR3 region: CASSLRRSGSGDTQYF. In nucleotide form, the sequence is TGTGCCAGCAGCTTAAGGCGCTCAGGGTCAGGAGATACGCAGTATTTT.